This TCR beta chain stems from a study of cytomegalovirus exposure and HLA in healthy donors. Study-wide points: A later analysis showed TCR association rates differing by HLA locus, peaking at DRB1 and lowest at HLA-C. Investigators reported approximately 150 TCR beta chains as tied to cytomegalovirus.

The PCR had 60 Vbeta and 13 Jbeta primers. The protocol was immunoSEQ multiplex PCR, while the TCRdb copy is restricted to in-frame clones and leaves out a portion. The sample records 150,000 to 200,000 clones, just over 75% being singletons. In regard to this clone: The target antigen is unknown.

The CDR3 covers 17 residues. With 3 bases clipped from V and 3 bases from J, the junction kept 6 bases outside the gene matches. Germline CDR1 MGHRA, CDR2 YSYEKL. Healthy people donating bone marrow made up the donors. The sample was PBMCs. The chain recombines TRBV4-1 with TRBJ1-4, with 11 positions matching TRBD1. The receptor comes from a woman aged 25 to 39 in good health and CMV-seropositive. CDR3 nucleotides: TGCGCCAGCAGCCACCCCGGGACAGGGGGAGCTAATGAAAAACTGTTTTTT. Its translation: CASSHPGTGGANEKLFF.